The 30 T cell receptor beta chains below all came from one sample that was sequenced in a study of blood T cell repertoires in COVID-19. Data came from immunoSEQ multiplex PCR; TCRdb stores just in-frame clones and leaves some out. The sample includes 70,000 or so clones, approximately 86% seen only once; the top ten take around 13%. Specimen: peripheral blood. The origin of the receptors is a woman aged 55-75 years with acute or convalescent COVID-19.

The J gene is TRBJ2-7, the V gene TRBV5-4; perhaps TRBD1 as D (6 bases). CDR1 and CDR2 (germline): SGHNT, YYREEE (reference sequence). The CDR3 spans 15 residues. V lost 0 bases, J lost 3 bases, and 13 bases lay in between. CDR3 in DNA: TGTGCCAGCAGCTTGGCTGGCAGGGGCGACTACGAGCAGTACTTC. This sequence encodes CASSLAGRGDYEQYF.

The chain recombines TRBV9 with TRBJ1-3; tentative D call: TRBD1 (6 bases). V lost 0 bases, J lost 2 bases, and 9 bases lay in between. There are 15 residues in the CDR3. The germline gives CDR1 SGDLS, CDR2 YYNGEE. CDR3 nucleotide sequence: TGTGCCAGCAGCGTAGGGACAGCCCCTGGAAACACCATATATTTT. It is translated as CASSVGTAPGNTIYF.

The J gene is TRBJ1-2, the V gene TRBV7-9, with TRBD1 matching 9 bases. The CDR3 has 16 amino acids. Germline loops: CDR1 SEHNR, CDR2 FQNEAQ (reference sequence). J gave up 2 bases and V 1 base, and 5 bases lay outside the gene matches. The CDR3: CASSLGWDRENYGYTF. DNA for the CDR3: TGTGCCAGCAGCTTAGGATGGGACAGGGAGAACTATGGCTACACCTTC. Looking up the rest from reference TRBV7-9 and TRBJ1-2 gives the full variable domain: DTGVSQNPRHKITKRGQNVTFRCDPISEHNRLYWYRQTLGQGPEFLTYFQNEAQLEKSRLLSDRFSAERPKGSFSTLEIQRTEQGDSAMYLCASSLGWDRENYGYTFGSGTRLTVV.

DNA for the CDR3: TGCGCCAGCAGCCATAGCGGGGGGGGATACAATGAGCAGTTCTTC. Protein: CASSHSGGGYNEQFF. V usage is TRBV4-1 and J usage is TRBJ2-1; 11 bases line up with TRBD2. CDR1 is MGHRA and CDR2 is YSYEKL in the germline V gene. Unmatched junction bases numbered 2, after V lost 3 bases and J lost 4 bases. This CDR3 spans 15 amino acids.

This chain connects TRBV19 to TRBJ1-2, with D possibly being TRBD1 (5 bases). The V gene lost 4 bases and the J gene lost 8 bases, with 23 bases spanning the gap. Germline-derived CDR1 and CDR2 are LNHDA and SQIVND (reference sequence). The CDR3 has 16 amino acids. CDR3 sequence reads: CASSNPYTGLQEGYTF. In DNA, the CDR3 is TGTGCCAGTAGTAACCCATACACGGGACTTCAGGAGGGCTACACCTTC.

The rearrangement links TRBV5-6 to TRBJ2-5; 16 bases map to TRBD2. Unmatched junction bases numbered 5, after V lost 1 base and J lost 5 bases. The CDR3 runs to 17 residues. Germline assignment: CDR1 SGHDT and CDR2 YYEEEE. DNA for the CDR3: TGTGCCAGCAGCTTGTACGGGACTAGCGGGGGGGCCGAGACCCAGTACTTC. Protein: CASSLYGTSGGAETQYF.

The chain recombines TRBV2 with TRBJ2-7, with D hard to call. The CDR3 contains 12 residues. Trimming removed 7 bases at V and 0 bases at J, with 7 bases between. Germline CDR1 is SNHLY and CDR2 is FYNNEI. CDR3 bases: TGTGCCAGCATCGTGAGCTCCTACGAGCAGTACTTC. Translating gives CASIVSSYEQYF. The full variable domain, rest sourced from reference TRBV2 and TRBJ2-7, is EPEVTQTPSHQVTQMGQEVILRCVPISNHLYFYWYRQILGQKVEFLVSFYNNEISEKSEIFDDQFSVERPDGSNFTLKIRSTKLEDSAMYFCASIVSSYEQYFGPGTRLTVT.

The V call is TRBV20-1, the J call TRBJ1-1, with D maybe TRBD1 (5 bases). Germline V CDR1 and CDR2: DFQATT, SNEGSKA (reference sequence). The CDR3 covers 9 residues. The CDR3 protein is CTPPGGAFF. The DNA for the CDR3 is TGCACCCCGCCGGGGGGAGCTTTCTTT.

The rearrangement joins TRBV6-5 to TRBJ1-4; TRBD1 might be the D (6 bases). V was pared by 6 bases and J by 10 bases, with 15 bases between. There are 13 residues in the CDR3. Germline V gene sequence: CDR1 MNHEY, CDR2 SVGAGI. This CDR3 is CASSRGGQGKLFF. The CDR3 nucleotides read TGTGCCAGCAGCCGCGGGGGGCAGGGAAAACTGTTTTTT.

CDR3 nucleotides: TGTGCCATCAGTGCTAAGGCTAGCGGGAGGGCAGATACGCAGTATTTT. This gives the protein CAISAKASGRADTQYF. The chain couples TRBV10-3 to TRBJ2-3; 12 bases fit TRBD2. CDR1 and CDR2 (germline): ENHRY, SYGVKD. With V trimmed by 4 bases and J by 4 bases, 6 bases remained unmatched. The CDR3 is 16 amino acids.

The chain has TRBV6-2 or TRBV6-3 and TRBJ2-5; a possible D gene is TRBD1 (5 bases). V lost 2 bases, J lost 2 bases, and 15 bases lay in between. CDR1 and CDR2 from the germline V gene are MNHEY and SVGEGT. The CDR3 is 16 amino acids. CDR3 nucleotide sequence: TGTGCCAGCAGTTACAACAGGTTAATGGAACAAGAGACCCAGTACTTC. Its protein product is CASSYNRLMEQETQYF.

The CDR3 loop reads CASSTGDYGYTF. The CDR3 DNA follows: TGTGCCAGTAGCACCGGGGACTATGGCTACACCTTC. The chain is built from TRBV19 and TRBJ1-2; D call uncertain. This CDR3 comprises 12 residues. Per germline, CDR1 LNHDA and CDR2 SQIVND (reference sequence). The V and J ends lost 6 bases and 3 bases respectively, with 8 bases between them.

This chain joins TRBV6-5 and TRBJ1-4; TRBD1 is a possible D gene (6 bases). CDR1 and CDR2 (germline): MNHEY, SVGAGI. With 10 bases removed from V and 6 bases from J, the gap between germline ends came to 15 bases. CDR3 length: 13 residues. CDR3 sequence reads: CATRWAGDEKLFF. The CDR3 DNA sequence: TGTGCCACCAGGTGGGCAGGGGATGAAAAACTGTTTTTT.

There are a few counts of this clone. The CDR3 nucleotides read TGTGCCAGCTCACCGTTATCCGGGACAGCTCTTTCCAATGAGCAGTTCTTC. Amino acids: CASSPLSGTALSNEQFF. The chain carries TRBV18 and TRBJ2-1; 7 bases align to TRBD1. Germline V CDR1 and CDR2: KGHSH, LQKENI. Losses at the gene ends were 3 bases for V and 6 bases for J; bases not matched to a gene: 14. This CDR3 has 17 residues.

The chain has TRBV9 and TRBJ1-1; no reliable D call. This CDR3 is 14 amino acids long. V lost 1 base and J 1 base, leaving 8 bases between the germline ends. CDR1 and CDR2 (germline): SGDLS, YYNGEE. The DNA of the CDR3 is TGTGCCAGCAGCGTATACAGTTCGAACACTGAAGCTTTCTTT. It codes for CASSVYSSNTEAFF. The variable domain in full, completed from reference TRBV9 and TRBJ1-1, reads DSGVTQTPKHLITATGQRVTLRCSPRSGDLSVYWYQQSLDQGLQFLIQYYNGEERAKGNILERFSAQQFPDLHSELNLSSLELGDSALYFCASSVYSSNTEAFFGQGTRLTVV.

The chain carries TRBV7-6 and TRBJ1-4; the D gene is possibly TRBD1 (5 bases). Germline V gene lookup returns CDR1 SGHVS and CDR2 FNYEAQ. Trimming stripped 5 bases from V and 3 bases from J, with 10 bases between. The CDR3 loop spans 14 amino acids. The CDR3 nucleotides read TGTGCCAGCAGCCAGGGTGAGGCTAATGAAAAACTGTTTTTT. Translating it yields CASSQGEANEKLFF.

The chain couples TRBV12-3 or TRBV12-4 to TRBJ1-5; D perhaps matches TRBD1 (6 bases). This CDR3 spans 13 amino acids. With 6 bases removed from V and 3 bases from J, the gap between germline ends came to 9 bases. The CDR3 DNA reads as TGTGCCAGCAGGACAGGTAACAATCAGCCCCAGCATTTT. Translated: CASRTGNNQPQHF.

V is TRBV3-1 (or the pseudogene TRBV3-2) and J is TRBJ2-2; 8 bases are shared with TRBD1. This CDR3 spans 14 amino acids. The junction had 5 bases not matched to a gene; V was cut back by 6 bases and J by 5 bases. CDR1 and CDR2 (germline): LGHDT, YNNKEL (reference sequence). The CDR3 DNA sequence: TGTGCCAGCAGAGGACAGGGAAGGACCGGGGAGCTGTTTTTT. It specifies CASRGQGRTGELFF.

This clone was counted a few times. This rearrangement joins TRBV5-1 to TRBJ1-2, with a weak D call TRBD1 (5 bases). Between the trimmed V and J ends, which lost 0 bases and 5 bases, there was a span of 17 bases. CDR3 length equals 16 residues. Germline V gives CDR1 SGHRS, CDR2 YFSETQ. The CDR3 reads CASSLAITGLPYGYTF. The CDR3 coding sequence is TGCGCCAGCAGCTTGGCCATCACGGGACTGCCATATGGCTACACCTTC.

In its sample, this clone was seen a few times. This rearrangement joins TRBV12-5 to TRBJ1-2, with no clear D. Deletions cut 3 bases from V and 0 bases from J, with 8 bases between. This CDR3 region has 14 residues. Germline V gives CDR1 LGHNT, CDR2 FRNRAP. CDR3 nucleotide sequence: TGTGCTAGTGGTTTCATAACAGCTAACTATGGCTACACCTTC. It codes for CASGFITANYGYTF.

The chain couples TRBV2 to TRBJ2-1; 9 bases align to TRBD2. Germline V lookup: CDR1 SNHLY, CDR2 FYNNEI. The CDR3 covers 15 residues. The V segment lost 6 bases and the J segment 9 bases; nucleotides outside the gene matches: 12. The CDR3 DNA is TGTGCCAGCAGGAACGGGGCGGGGGGGCTTAGTGAGCAGTTCTTC. Encoded protein: CASRNGAGGLSEQFF.

The V gene is TRBV5-1, the J gene TRBJ1-4; perhaps TRBD1 as D (6 bases). Germline assignment: CDR1 SGHRS and CDR2 YFSETQ. CDR3 length: 13 residues. V lost 4 bases and J lost 8, with 12 bases in between. The chain's CDR3 is CASSPDQGEKLFF. The CDR3 DNA reads TGCGCCAGCAGCCCGGACCAGGGGGAAAAACTGTTTTTT.

The chain recombines TRBV19 with TRBJ1-4; TRBD1 agrees at 9 bases. The CDR3 contains 14 residues. The V and J ends lost 2 bases and 7 bases, in that order; junction bases with no gene match: 2. Per the germline V gene, CDR1 is LNHDA and CDR2 is SQIVND (reference sequence). The CDR3 sequence is CASSITGGSEKLFF. The CDR3 DNA reads TGTGCCAGTAGTATAACAGGGGGCAGTGAAAAACTGTTTTTT.

The chain couples TRBV28 to TRBJ2-3, with D maybe TRBD2 (6 bases). V was pared by 4 bases and J by 13 bases, with 18 bases between. The V gene's germline CDR1 is MDHEN and CDR2 SYDVKM. The CDR3 is 13 residues long. CDR3 residues: CASSSRLVGWEYF. The CDR3 nucleotides read TGTGCCAGCAGTTCCAGACTAGTCGGGTGGGAGTATTTT.

The chain employs TRBV5-1 and TRBJ2-4, with 9 bases identical to TRBD1. The CDR3 totals 15 residues. Unmatched junction bases numbered 9, after V lost 5 bases and J lost 6 bases. Germline loops: CDR1 SGHRS, CDR2 YFSETQ. DNA for the CDR3: TGCGCCAGCAGATATCGGACAGGGGAAGGAAACATTCAGTACTTC. Its translation is CASRYRTGEGNIQYF.

V and J are TRBV19 and TRBJ2-3, with 13 bases fitting TRBD2. Germline assignment: CDR1 LNHDA and CDR2 SQIVND (reference sequence). This CDR3 comprises 16 residues. The trim removed 7 bases at V and 3 bases at J, leaving 7 bases unmatched. The DNA for the CDR3 is TGTGCCAGTACACGGACTAGCGGGGGCCGTACAGATACGCAGTATTTT. Amino acid sequence: CASTRTSGGRTDTQYF. The full variable domain, completed using reference TRBV19 and TRBJ2-3, is DGGITQSPKYLFRKEGQNVTLSCEQNLNHDAMYWYRQDPGQGLRLIYYSQIVNDFQKGDIAEGYSVSREKKESFPLTVTSAQKNPTAFYLCASTRTSGGRTDTQYFGPGTRLTVL.

The chain recombines TRBV19 with TRBJ1-5, with unresolved D. The V end lost 1 base, the J end lost 4 bases, and 11 bases lay between the germline ends. CDR3 length: 15 residues. Germline lookup yields CDR1 LNHDA and CDR2 SQIVND (reference sequence). The CDR3 region is CASSIGSAGNQPQHF. CDR3 coding DNA: TGTGCCAGTAGTATAGGATCCGCCGGGAATCAGCCCCAGCATTTT. The variable domain in full, with the rest retrieved from reference TRBV19 and TRBJ1-5, is DGGITQSPKYLFRKEGQNVTLSCEQNLNHDAMYWYRQDPGQGLRLIYYSQIVNDFQKGDIAEGYSVSREKKESFPLTVTSAQKNPTAFYLCASSIGSAGNQPQHFGDGTRLSIL.

This chain links TRBV5-5 with TRBJ2-1; the match to TRBD1 covers 7 bases. This CDR3 spans 13 amino acids. Germline values: CDR1 SGHKS, CDR2 YYEKEE (reference sequence). With 2 bases clipped from V and 8 bases from J, the junction kept 4 bases outside the gene matches. The DNA of the CDR3 is TGTGCCAGCAGCTTCGACAGGGTCGATGAGCAGTTCTTC. Its translation is CASSFDRVDEQFF. The complete variable domain, with remaining parts taken from reference TRBV5-5 and TRBJ2-1, reads DAGVTQSPTHLIKTRGQQVTLRCSPISGHKSVSWYQQVLGQGPQFIFQYYEKEERGRGNFPDRFSARQFPNYSSELNVNALLLGDSALYLCASSFDRVDEQFFGPGTRLTVL.

The chain combines TRBV11-2 with TRBJ1-1, with TRBD1 identical over 11 bases. Per germline, CDR1 SGHAT and CDR2 FQNNGV. V lost 5 bases, J lost 4 bases, and 3 bases stayed unmatched. The CDR3 runs 14 residues. The CDR3 region has the DNA TGTGCCAGCAGCCCAGGGACAGGGGGCACTGAAGCTTTCTTT. This encodes CASSPGTGGTEAFF.

V is TRBV18 and J is TRBJ1-1, with D hard to call. V gave up 3 bases and J gave up 1 base, with 6 bases separating them. This CDR3 spans 13 amino acids. Germline CDR1 is KGHSH and CDR2 is LQKENI. The CDR3, as DNA: TGTGCCAGCTCACCGAGGGAGAACACTGAAGCTTTCTTT. Its protein is CASSPRENTEAFF.